These 14 T cell receptor beta chains originate from one sample sequenced in a study of T cells expressing NK-cell markers (dated by TCRdb to the early 2020s). Library preparation used 5' RACE. The sequencing machine was an Illumina HiSeq 2000. The reads, reprocessed by TCRdb, yield one row per CDR3 protein sequence and no DNA. The sample table gives roughly 390,000 distinct CDR3 sequences. Of the sample, roughly 10% is held by the ten largest clones. The sequenced material came from blood T cells: a sorted CD56 or NKG2C T cell subset, CD4+ or CD8+ T cells, or bulk PBMC T cells (not recorded which). The receptors here all came from a woman aged 45 to 65 in good health. Donor details come from another sample of the same person, matched by shared clones.

V and J are TRBV19 and TRBJ2-1; the TRBD1 assignment by TCRdb is unverifiable without DNA. There are 15 residues in the CDR3. Germline CDR1 reads LNHDA; CDR2 reads SQIVND (reference sequence). The CDR3 region is CASSRGQGILNEQFF.

The chain combines TRBV11-2 with TRBJ2-2; TCRdb outputs TRBD1, but without DNA this stays unchecked. Looked up from germline, CDR1 is SGHAT and CDR2 is FQNNGV. This CDR3 contains 17 residues. The CDR3 sequence is CASSLEITGANTGELFF.

The V call is TRBV4-1, the J call TRBJ1-5. This CDR3 is built from 15 residues. Germline CDR1 and CDR2: MGHRA and YSYEKL. The CDR3 sequence is CASSLTDYSNQPQHF.

The genes are TRBV5-1 and TRBJ1-1. The CDR3 runs to 11 residues. Germline CDR1 SGHRS, CDR2 YFSETQ. This CDR3 reads CASLNLGEAFF.

The rearrangement uses TRBV19 and TRBJ2-7; no DNA is available, so the TRBD2 call from TCRdb remains unchecked. This CDR3 is built from 15 residues. CDR1 and CDR2 (germline): LNHDA, SQIVND (reference sequence). The CDR3 protein is CASQLTSGGSYEQYF.

The chain recombines TRBV20-1 with TRBJ2-1. This CDR3 is built from 17 residues. CDR1 is DFQATT, CDR2 SNEGSKA, per germline (reference sequence). This CDR3 reads CSATGSGGWSTYNEQFF.

The rearrangement joins TRBV5-1 to TRBJ2-2; the D gene TCRdb calls, TRBD1, cannot be checked with no DNA. The CDR3 contains 14 residues. Germline assignment: CDR1 SGHRS and CDR2 YFSETQ. This CDR3 is CATRTAPNTGELFF.

The V and J genes are TRBV5-1 and TRBJ2-4; TCRdb gives TRBD2 as the D gene, but with no DNA this cannot be confirmed. The germline V gene has CDR1 SGHRS and CDR2 YFSETQ. The CDR3 loop spans 16 amino acids. CDR3 amino acids: CASSGGLAGAGNIQYF.

The V call is TRBV3-1, the J call TRBJ2-2. The CDR3 sequence is 15 residues long. Germline CDR1 and CDR2: LGHDT and YNNKEL (reference sequence). This CDR3 is CASSQDLLNTGELFF. Variable domain in full (rest from reference TRBV3-1 and TRBJ2-2): DTAVSQTPKYLVTQMGNDKSIKCEQNLGHDTMYWYKQDSKKFLKIMFSYNNKELIINETVPNRFSPKSPDKAHLNLHINSLELGDSAVYFCASSQDLLNTGELFFGEGSRLTVL.

The chain couples TRBV3-1 to TRBJ2-3; TCRdb designates TRBD1, a call that cannot be tested without DNA. Germline lookup yields CDR1 LGHDT and CDR2 YNNKEL (reference sequence). The CDR3 has 15 residues. The chain's CDR3 is CASSQGWTATDTQYF.

The V gene is TRBV6-5, the J gene TRBJ2-5; TCRdb's D call of TRBD2 is untestable without DNA. The CDR3 is 18 residues long. In germline, CDR1 is MNHEY, CDR2 SVGAGI. CDR3 amino acids: CASSYSIPSTTLGETQYF.

The rearrangement uses TRBV6-6 and TRBJ1-5. Germline values: CDR1 MNHNY, CDR2 SVGAGI (reference sequence). CDR3 length equals 12 residues. The chain's CDR3 is CASSPLRQPQHF.

The rearrangement links TRBV12-3 or TRBV12-4 to TRBJ2-5; the TCRdb call, TRBD2, lacks DNA for checking. This CDR3 spans 15 amino acids. The CDR3 sequence: CASTIRAGVAETQYF.

V and J are TRBV12-3 or TRBV12-4 and TRBJ2-2; with no DNA, the TCRdb D assignment of TRBD2 cannot be verified. This CDR3 region has 16 residues. CDR3: CASSLLSGRSTGELFF.